A single sample gave rise to the 27 T cell receptor beta chains below, sequenced in a study of blood T cell repertoires in COVID-19. Profiling relied on immunoSEQ multiplex PCR, and the TCRdb table lists in-frame clones only, not all of them. The sample gives around 270,000 clones, approximately 85% of which show up once; 0.75% to 0.95% is in the top ten. Material: peripheral blood. The receptors shown here come from a human donor with COVID-19, enrolled during active disease. The donor label of this sample is uncertain.

The CDR3 sequence is CASSGGPGTASNQPQHF. In DNA form, the CDR3 reads TGTGCCAGCAGCGGCGGCCCAGGGACAGCTAGCAATCAGCCCCAGCATTTT. The chain links TRBV9 to TRBJ1-5, with 7 bases matching TRBD1. This CDR3 contains 17 residues. In germline, CDR1 is SGDLS, CDR2 YYNGEE. V lost 3 bases, J lost 0 bases, and 9 bases stayed unmatched.

This clone was counted a single time. The genes are TRBV27 and TRBJ2-5; 9 nucleotides align to TRBD1. The CDR3 is 16 amino acids. Germline assignment: CDR1 MNHEY and CDR2 SMNVEV (reference sequence). V gave up 4 bases and J gave up 4 bases; unmatched junction bases: 10. The CDR3 spells CASSWGQGLFGETQYF. In DNA form, the CDR3 reads TGTGCCAGCAGTTGGGGACAGGGTTTGTTTGGAGAGACCCAGTACTTC.

The chain couples TRBV27 to TRBJ1-1; D gene ambiguous. This CDR3 spans 13 amino acids. The V end was cut by 2 bases, the J end by 1 base, with 5 bases between. CDR1 MNHEY and CDR2 SMNVEV come from the germline V gene (reference sequence). As DNA, the CDR3 is TGTGCCAGCAGTTTAAGGAGGAACACTGAAGCTTTCTTT. Translated, it gives CASSLRRNTEAFF.

This clone has a single count. This chain connects TRBV10-2 to TRBJ2-1; TRBD2 aligns across 11 bases. The germline V gene encodes CDR1 WSHSY and CDR2 SAAADI. Trimming took 6 bases from V and 7 from J; bases not matched to a gene: 11. The CDR3 spans 16 residues. The CDR3 nucleotides are TGCGCCAGCAGGGACCCCGGGGTAGCGGGGGGGAATGAGCAGTTCTTC. It is translated as CASRDPGVAGGNEQFF.

The chain has TRBV5-1 and TRBJ1-1, with D possibly matching TRBD1 (6 bases). CDR3 size: 15 residues. Per the germline V gene, CDR1 is SGHRS and CDR2 is YFSETQ. V lost 0 bases, J lost 4 bases, and 13 bases lay in between. The CDR3 sequence is CASSLDRDAGTEAFF. For the CDR3, the DNA is TGCGCCAGCAGCTTGGACAGGGATGCAGGCACTGAAGCTTTCTTT.

In its sample, this clone was seen once. The V gene is TRBV9, the J gene TRBJ1-5; TRBD1 matches at 8 bases. The germline V gene has CDR1 SGDLS and CDR2 YYNGEE. V trimming: 4 bases; J trimming: 12 bases; junction bases outside the gene matches: 12. This CDR3 is built from 14 residues. Here the CDR3 DNA reads TGTGCCAGCAGCCCTCACCCTGACAGGGGTCACCAGCATTTT. Its protein is CASSPHPDRGHQHF.

The V gene is TRBV7-9, the J gene TRBJ1-4; weak D call: TRBD1 (6 bases). V was trimmed by 1 base and J by 8 bases, leaving 8 bases between them. Germline V lookup: CDR1 SEHNR, CDR2 FQNEAQ (reference sequence). The CDR3 loop spans 13 amino acids. The CDR3 region has the DNA TGTGCCAGCAGCTTAGTCGGACAGGAAAAACTGTTTTTT. It codes for CASSLVGQEKLFF.

V usage is TRBV28 and J usage is TRBJ1-4; possible D gene TRBD1, 6 bases. V lost 11 bases and J lost 5, with 12 bases in between. This CDR3 is 12 amino acids long. CDR1 MDHEN and CDR2 SYDVKM come from the germline V gene. The CDR3 DNA sequence: TGTGCCGCCCACAGGGCGAATGAAAAACTGTTTTTT. This sequence encodes CAAHRANEKLFF.

This chain joins TRBV5-1 and TRBJ1-1, with no clear D. The germline V gene encodes CDR1 SGHRS and CDR2 YFSETQ. V was pared by 2 bases and J by 1 base, with 18 bases between. The CDR3 is 17 amino acids. The chain's CDR3 is CASSFNAVTEKNTEAFF. The CDR3 DNA is TGCGCCAGCAGCTTCAATGCAGTAACAGAGAAGAACACTGAAGCTTTCTTT.

V gene TRBV5-4 combines with J gene TRBJ1-1; D is perhaps TRBD1 (5 bases). CDR3 length equals 14 residues. V was pared by 3 bases and J by 5 bases, with 14 bases between. Looked up from germline, CDR1 is SGHNT and CDR2 is YYREEE (reference sequence). The CDR3 nucleotides read TGTGCCAGCAGCTCGACAGTTTATGGGACTGAAGCTTTCTTT. Its protein product is CASSSTVYGTEAFF.

The chain recombines TRBV4-3 with TRBJ1-3; D is undetermined. With 0 bases removed from V and 1 base from J, the gap between germline ends came to 7 bases. The CDR3 has 15 amino acids. The germline V gene encodes CDR1 LGHNA and CDR2 YSLEER. Here the CDR3 reads CASSQDSASGNTIYF. In DNA form, the CDR3 reads TGCGCCAGCAGCCAAGATAGTGCATCTGGAAACACCATATATTTT.

This rearrangement joins TRBV28 to TRBJ2-7; 9 nucleotides align to TRBD1. V dropped 5 bases and J dropped 5; count of bases not matched to a gene: 7. The germline CDR1 and CDR2 sequences are MDHEN and SYDVKM. The CDR3 covers 14 residues. The CDR3 sequence: CASSPRTGANEQYF. As DNA, the CDR3 is TGTGCCAGCAGTCCCCGGACAGGGGCCAACGAGCAGTACTTC.

This clone is a singleton in its sample. The rearrangement links TRBV4-3 to TRBJ1-4; 9 bases map to TRBD1. Germline assignment: CDR1 LGHNA and CDR2 YSLEER. V was clipped by 0 bases and J by 6 bases; unmatched bases: 11. This CDR3 comprises 18 residues. In nucleotides, the CDR3 is TGCGCCAGCAGCCAAGATTCCAGGACAGGGGCGGGTGATGAAAAACTGTTTTTT. It yields the protein CASSQDSRTGAGDEKLFF.

The rearrangement uses TRBV30 and TRBJ1-1; no reliable D call. The V gene's germline CDR1 is GTSNPN and CDR2 SVGIG (reference sequence). Trimming pared 1 base from V and 4 bases from J, leaving 13 bases between. The CDR3 runs to 14 residues. DNA of the CDR3: TGTGCCTGGAGTGCCCAGGCCGGCGCCACTGAAGCTTTCTTT. This gives the protein CAWSAQAGATEAFF.

A note on this clone: A read error may produce the germline difference seen at one junction end. The chain is built from TRBV18 and TRBJ1-4, with 7 bases matching TRBD1. The germline CDR1 and CDR2 sequences are KGHSH and LQKENI. CDR3 length: 16 amino acids. CDR3 sequence (DNA): TGTGCCAGCTCACCTCGACAGGGACCAACAAATGAAAAACTGTTTTTT. It yields the protein CASSPRQGPTNEKLFF.

This chain uses TRBV9 with TRBJ1-4; D perhaps matches TRBD1 (6 bases). The CDR3 contains 15 residues. V lost 0 bases and J 7 bases, leaving 13 bases between the germline ends. Germline lookup yields CDR1 SGDLS and CDR2 YYNGEE. In nucleotides, the CDR3 is TGTGCCAGCAGCGTAGGTGTAACAGGGTTTGAAAAACTGTTTTTT. As protein: CASSVGVTGFEKLFF.

This clone was picked up a small number of times. The rearrangement uses TRBV5-4 and TRBJ2-7, with a possible D match to TRBD2 (5 bases). V lost 2 bases, J lost 7 bases, and 13 bases lay in between. The CDR3 totals 13 residues. CDR1 is SGHNT, CDR2 YYREEE, per germline (reference sequence). CDR3: CASSFAGSGEQYF. The CDR3 DNA is TGTGCCAGCAGCTTCGCCGGCTCGGGGGAGCAGTACTTC.

This chain joins TRBV3-1 (or the pseudogene TRBV3-2) and TRBJ2-7; tentative D call: TRBD2 (6 bases). Trimming took off 1 base at V and 6 bases at J, with 10 bases between the two ends. The CDR3 is 13 residues long. Germline V gene lookup returns CDR1 LGHDT and CDR2 YNNKEL (reference sequence). The CDR3 DNA follows: TGTGCCAGCAGCCAAGGCGGGGCCCGCGAGCAGTACTTC. This codes for CASSQGGAREQYF.

This chain connects TRBV7-8 to TRBJ2-2; TRBD2 matches 7 bases. The ends lost 5 bases at V and 0 bases at J; junction bases unmatched: 3. This CDR3 region has 15 residues. Germline values: CDR1 SGHVS, CDR2 FQNEAQ. The CDR3 region is CASSLSGTNTGELFF. The CDR3 DNA is TGTGCCAGCAGCCTCAGCGGGACGAACACCGGGGAGCTGTTTTTT.

This clone was detected a few times. CDR3 loop: CASSQDLAGGGEQFF. CDR3 coding DNA: TGCGCCAGCAGCCAAGATCTAGCGGGAGGGGGTGAGCAGTTCTTC. J is TRBJ2-1 and V is TRBV4-3, with TRBD2 matching 12 bases. Germline lookup yields CDR1 LGHNA and CDR2 YSLEER. The junction had 3 bases not matched to a gene; V was cut back by 0 bases and J by 9 bases. The CDR3 has 15 residues.

V usage is TRBV12-3 or TRBV12-4 and J usage is TRBJ2-1; 12 bases line up with TRBD2. The CDR3 consists of 13 residues. Trimming took 6 bases from V and 12 from J; bases not matched to a gene: 6. Here the CDR3 reads CASRLTSGGTQFF. The CDR3 nucleotides read TGTGCCAGCAGACTCACTAGCGGGGGGACGCAGTTCTTC.

The chain couples TRBV9 to TRBJ1-1; TRBD1 agrees at 7 bases. This CDR3 spans 16 amino acids. The trim removed 1 base at V and 5 bases at J, leaving 11 bases unmatched. CDR1 is SGDLS and CDR2 is YYNGEE in the germline V gene. CDR3 protein: CASSVRTGGPGTEAFF. The DNA of the CDR3 is TGTGCCAGCAGCGTAAGGACAGGCGGGCCGGGTACTGAAGCTTTCTTT.

J is TRBJ2-2 and V is TRBV24-1; the D is unclear. Germline V gives CDR1 KGHDR, CDR2 SFDVKD. The V end lost 4 bases, the J end lost 3 bases, and 5 bases lay between the germline ends. The CDR3 consists of 13 residues. The CDR3 loop reads CATSDHYTGELFF. The DNA of the CDR3 is TGTGCCACCAGTGACCATTACACCGGGGAGCTGTTTTTT.

The chain is built from TRBV5-1 and TRBJ2-5, with TRBD2 as a possible D gene (5 bases). The germline V gene encodes CDR1 SGHRS and CDR2 YFSETQ. This CDR3 contains 14 residues. Trimming cost V 4 bases and J 2 bases, with 12 bases left between them. The CDR3 coding sequence is TGCGCCAGCAGCCCGATGGAGCGGCAAGAGACCCAGTACTTC. Protein: CASSPMERQETQYF.

This clone has only one observation. The chain links TRBV19 to TRBJ1-1, with 7 bases fitting TRBD1. The CDR3 consists of 13 residues. V dropped 8 bases and J dropped 3; count of bases not matched to a gene: 6. CDR1 and CDR2 (germline): LNHDA, SQIVND (reference sequence). The CDR3 spells CASGATGDTEAFF. The DNA of the CDR3 is TGTGCCAGTGGAGCAACAGGGGACACTGAAGCTTTCTTT.

The chain carries TRBV2 and TRBJ1-5; no definite D call. Germline V gives CDR1 SNHLY, CDR2 FYNNEI. The CDR3 is made up of 15 amino acids. V shed 3 bases and J shed 1 base, with 10 bases lying between them. CDR3 DNA sequence: TGTGCCAGCAGTGACCCGGGAGGGAGCAATCAGCCCCAGCATTTT. This codes for CASSDPGGSNQPQHF.

V usage is TRBV2 and J usage is TRBJ2-2, with 11 bases aligning to TRBD2. The CDR3 is made up of 17 amino acids. CDR1 and CDR2 (germline): SNHLY, FYNNEI. With V trimmed by 2 bases and J by 4 bases, 6 bases remained unmatched. CDR3 sequence: CASSEILAGVPTGELFF. The CDR3, as DNA: TGTGCCAGCAGTGAAATACTAGCGGGAGTCCCCACCGGGGAGCTGTTTTTT.